The rows below give T cell receptor beta chains drawn from one sample of a study of Tregs in tolerant kidney transplant recipients. Generated by immunoSEQ multiplex PCR, the TCRdb table keeps only in-frame clones and is missing some. Of just under 65,000 clones in the sample, roughly 98% were seen once. The sequences come from Tregs from blood, collected before the transplant. Receptor source: a human donor who received a combined kidney and bone marrow transplant. CDR3s include the opening cysteine and the closing phenylalanine or tryptophan. A D gene is named only where the DNA matches it firmly. For some rows the clone size is stated as once, few or many, or as a class when expanded; others skip it.

V	size	D	J	DNA	CDR3
TRBV5-4	.	TRBD2	TRBJ2-3	TGTGCCAGCAGCGCACGGGGGGGGCTAGATACGCAGTATTTT	CASSARGGLDTQYF
TRBV10-3	.	.	TRBJ2-2	TGTGCCATCAGTGAGCGGATAGGGGGTTTCACCGGGGAGCTGTTTTTT	CAISERIGGFTGELFF
TRBV12-5	.	TRBD1	TRBJ1-1	TGTGCTAGTGGTTTGGAAATTAGACAGGGCGGGACTGAAGCTTTCTTT	CASGLEIRQGGTEAFF
TRBV29-1	.	.	TRBJ2-7	TGCAGCGTCCGGGACAACTACGAGCAGTACTTC	CSVRDNYEQYF
TRBV21-1	.	.	TRBJ1-5	TGTGCCAGCAGCAAAGTTGGACAGGGACGCAATCAGCCCCAGCATTTT	CASSKVGQGRNQPQHF
TRBV5-1	.	.	TRBJ2-3	TGCGCCAGCAGCTTGGGATACGTAGGGGGACGAGCAGATACGCAGTATTTT	CASSLGYVGGRADTQYF
TRBV4-3	.	TRBD1	TRBJ2-7	TGCGCCAGCAGCCACCGACAGGGTCCCTACGAGCAGTACTTC	CASSHRQGPYEQYF
TRBV6-4	.	.	TRBJ1-1	TGTGCCAGCAGTGCCCCGCGAGGTTTGAACACTGAAGCTTTCTTT	CASSAPRGLNTEAFF
TRBV6-5	.	.	TRBJ1-6	TGTGCCAGCAGTTACGCCACAGGCTCCTATAATTCACCCCTCCACTTT	CASSYATGSYNSPLHF
TRBV7-9	.	TRBD1	TRBJ1-1	TGTGCCAGCAGCTTAGGGACAGGGAGGGTCGCTGAAGCTTTCTTT	CASSLGTGRVAEAFF
TRBV2	.	TRBD1	TRBJ2-7	TGTGCCAGCAAAGCCGGGACAGGGGCCCACGAGCAGTACTTC	CASKAGTGAHEQYF
TRBV19	.	TRBD1	TRBJ2-1	TGTGCCACTAAGAGGGACAGTTCTTACAATGAGCAGTTCTTC	CATKRDSSYNEQFF
TRBV7-2	.	.	TRBJ2-6	TGTGCCAGCAGTGTCAGGAAAACTGGGGCCAACGTCCTGACTTTC	CASSVRKTGANVLTF
TRBV25-1	.	TRBD1	TRBJ2-3	TGTGCCAGCAATGACAGGGCCTACACAGATACGCAGTATTTT	CASNDRAYTDTQYF
TRBV19	once	.	TRBJ1-2	TGTGCCACCCGGCGGGGGACGGGGATCTATGGCTACACCTTC	CATRRGTGIYGYTF
TRBV4-1	.	.	TRBJ1-5	TGCGCCAGCAGCCAAGGGCCAGGGAATAATCAGCCCCAGCATTTT	CASSQGPGNNQPQHF
TRBV6-5	.	TRBD1	TRBJ2-7	TGTGCCAGCAGTTATTCCCCGGGACAGGTACTATACGAGCAGTACTTC	CASSYSPGQVLYEQYF
TRBV20-1	.	.	TRBJ2-1	TGCAGTGCTAGTTTCCGCAATGAGCAGTTCTTC	CSASFRNEQFF